This entry lists 19 T cell receptor beta chains sequenced from one sample in a study of blood T cell repertoires in COVID-19. TCRdb keeps only in-frame clones here, not all; method: immunoSEQ multiplex PCR. The data hold a few hundred thousand clones, with more than 75% observed a single time. The sequencing input was PBMCs or T cells enriched from blood (not recorded which). These receptor sequences come from a man younger than 40 in a cohort exposed to, infected with or recovered from COVID-19 (not recorded which).

Here the CDR3 reads CASSIEGLSGETQYF. As DNA, the CDR3 is TGTGCCAGTAGTATTGAGGGCCTAAGTGGAGAGACCCAGTACTTC. The V gene is TRBV19, the J gene TRBJ2-5; tentatively, D is TRBD2 (5 bases). Deletions cut 3 bases from V and 4 bases from J, with 15 bases between. The CDR3 is 15 amino acids. Germline CDR1 reads LNHDA; CDR2 reads SQIVND (reference sequence).

The chain employs TRBV28 and TRBJ1-2, with no clear D. Trimming shortened V by 5 bases and J by 7 bases, and 14 bases separated the two germline ends. The germline gives CDR1 MDHEN, CDR2 SYDVKM. CDR3 length: 13 residues. The CDR3 here is CASSNNSRVGYTF. The CDR3 DNA follows: TGTGCCAGCAGTAATAACTCCCGGGTTGGCTACACCTTC.

The chain combines TRBV19 with TRBJ2-7; no clear D gene. This CDR3 spans 13 amino acids. Germline V gene data show CDR1 as LNHDA and CDR2 as SQIVND (reference sequence). V was trimmed by 3 bases and J by 1 base, leaving 7 bases between them. CDR3 protein: CASSMGRSYEQYF. The CDR3 nucleotides read TGTGCCAGTAGTATGGGCCGTTCCTACGAGCAGTACTTC. Variable domain in full (rest from reference TRBV19 and TRBJ2-7): DGGITQSPKYLFRKEGQNVTLSCEQNLNHDAMYWYRQDPGQGLRLIYYSQIVNDFQKGDIAEGYSVSREKKESFPLTVTSAQKNPTAFYLCASSMGRSYEQYFGPGTRLTVT.

This clone is a singleton in its sample. The chain joins TRBV29-1 to TRBJ1-2; 8 bases map to TRBD1. The CDR3 length is 16 residues. Germline trimming cut 2 bases from V and 7 bases from J; bases unmatched to any gene: 15. Germline V gives CDR1 SQVTM, CDR2 ANQGSEA. Here the CDR3 DNA reads TGCAGCGTTGAAAAAGGGACAGGCTCTTTTCTGGGTGGCTACACCTTC. It codes for CSVEKGTGSFLGGYTF.

The gene calls are TRBV5-1 and TRBJ2-7; 13 bases are shared with TRBD2. The germline V gene encodes CDR1 SGHRS and CDR2 YFSETQ. With V trimmed by 2 bases and J by 4 bases, 3 bases remained unmatched. The CDR3 length is 15 residues. CDR3 sequence reads: CASSLLAGGLYEQYF. CDR3 sequence (DNA): TGCGCCAGCAGCTTACTAGCGGGAGGGCTATACGAGCAGTACTTC.

The V and J genes are TRBV9 and TRBJ2-1; 9 bases line up with TRBD2. In germline, CDR1 is SGDLS, CDR2 YYNGEE. V shed 0 bases and J 8 bases; nucleotides not matched to a gene: 6. The CDR3 is 15 residues long. DNA of the CDR3: TGTGCCAGCAGCGTAGTGTCTAGCGGGATGGATGAGCAGTTCTTC. Amino acid sequence: CASSVVSSGMDEQFF.

The V gene is TRBV27, the J gene TRBJ1-6, with 10 bases that match TRBD1. J was trimmed by 7 bases and V by 7 bases; bases with no gene match: 4. CDR1 and CDR2 from the germline V gene are MNHEY and SMNVEV (reference sequence). This CDR3 comprises 14 residues. The CDR3 DNA follows: TGTGCCAGCACCCCGGGACAGGGGAATTCACCCCTCCACTTT. It encodes CASTPGQGNSPLHF.

The genes are TRBV6-4 and TRBJ1-3; D is ambiguous. Per germline, CDR1 MRHNA and CDR2 SNTAGT. The CDR3 is 15 amino acids. The V gene lost 7 bases and the J gene lost 8 bases, with 21 bases spanning the gap. Here the CDR3 reads CASTSGEVWEYTIYF. The CDR3 nucleotides are TGTGCCAGCACCAGCGGTGAAGTCTGGGAATACACCATATATTTT.

This clone was found a few times. The rearrangement links TRBV24-1 to TRBJ2-3, with TRBD2 matching 8 bases. Germline V gene sequence: CDR1 KGHDR, CDR2 SFDVKD. The CDR3 is 18 residues long. With V trimmed by 9 bases and J by 0 bases, 16 bases remained unmatched. CDR3 bases: TGTGCCACCGCAGCTCCTGGCGGGAGGACTAATAGCACAGATACGCAGTATTTT. Encoded protein: CATAAPGGRTNSTDTQYF.

The chain joins TRBV19 to TRBJ2-7, with TRBD1 matching 10 bases. V shed 5 bases, J shed 6 bases, and the junction held 7 bases outside the gene matches. Looked up from germline, CDR1 is LNHDA and CDR2 is SQIVND (reference sequence). This CDR3 has 14 residues. The CDR3 protein is CASSAGTGAIEQYF. The CDR3 nucleotides read TGTGCCAGTAGTGCCGGGACAGGGGCTATCGAGCAGTACTTC.

There are a few counts of this clone. The chain carries TRBV7-8 and TRBJ1-1; tentatively, D is TRBD1 (5 bases). The CDR3 runs to 16 residues. V gave up 5 bases and J gave up 0 bases, with 16 bases separating them. CDR1 and CDR2 (germline): SGHVS, FQNEAQ. The CDR3 DNA follows: TGTGCCAGCAGCCGCCCCCGGGCAGGGATGAACACTGAAGCTTTCTTT. This gives the protein CASSRPRAGMNTEAFF.

This chain joins TRBV5-1 and TRBJ1-5; D gene ambiguous. V lost 0 bases and J lost 5, with 12 bases in between. This CDR3 has 15 amino acids. Germline CDR1 and CDR2: SGHRS and YFSETQ. The CDR3, as DNA: TGCGCCAGCAGCTTGGCCGGGGAGTTATATCAGCCCCAGCATTTT. As protein: CASSLAGELYQPQHF.

This clone turned up a few times. This sequence joins TRBV5-1 and TRBJ2-5; TRBD2 agrees at 7 bases. J was trimmed by 3 bases and V by 5 bases; bases with no gene match: 4. The germline CDR1 and CDR2 sequences are SGHRS and YFSETQ. CDR3 length equals 13 residues. The CDR3 region is CASSRGGEETQYF. CDR3 DNA sequence: TGCGCCAGCAGTAGGGGAGGGGAAGAGACCCAGTACTTC. The full variable domain, in which reference TRBV5-1 and TRBJ2-5 provide the parts outside the CDR3, is KAGVTQTPRYLIKTRGQQVTLSCSPISGHRSVSWYQQTPGQGLQFLFEYFSETQRNKGNFPGRFSGRQFSNSRSEMNVSTLELGDSALYLCASSRGGEETQYFGPGTRLLVL.

The chain has TRBV7-3 and TRBJ1-2, with TRBD1 identical over 7 bases. Germline V gene lookup returns CDR1 SGHTA and CDR2 FQGTGA. This CDR3 has 15 residues. The trim removed 0 bases at V and 4 bases at J, leaving 5 bases unmatched. The CDR3: CASSLTGGEPYGYTF. In DNA, the CDR3 is TGTGCCAGCAGCTTAACAGGGGGCGAACCCTATGGCTACACCTTC.

The chain has TRBV2 and TRBJ1-6, with D tentatively TRBD1 (6 bases). Trimming cost V 7 bases and J 1 base, with 11 bases left between them. The CDR3 runs to 15 residues. Germline loops: CDR1 SNHLY, CDR2 FYNNEI. CDR3 amino acids: CASIRQGSYNSPLHF. CDR3 nucleotides: TGTGCCAGCATACGCCAGGGGTCCTATAATTCACCCCTCCACTTT.

The chain combines TRBV9 with TRBJ2-7, with 7 bases identical to TRBD2. V was clipped by 2 bases and J by 3 bases; unmatched bases: 8. CDR3 length: 15 amino acids. Germline V gives CDR1 SGDLS, CDR2 YYNGEE. This CDR3 reads CASSVAGDGYYEQYF. The CDR3 nucleotides are TGTGCCAGCAGCGTTGCGGGAGATGGGTACTACGAGCAGTACTTC.

This clone was recorded only once. The chain employs TRBV14 and TRBJ2-2; 13 bases map to TRBD2. The J segment lost 4 bases and the V segment lost 3 bases, leaving 8 bases of the junction unmatched. The CDR3 runs to 18 residues. The V gene's germline CDR1 is SGHDN and CDR2 FVKESK. Written as DNA, the CDR3 is TGTGCCAGCAGCCAGAGGGGACTAGCGGGATGGAGCACCGGGGAGCTGTTTTTT. It encodes CASSQRGLAGWSTGELFF.

This chain links TRBV6-5 with TRBJ1-2; D is possibly TRBD1 (6 bases). This CDR3 comprises 13 residues. Trimming cost V 0 bases and J 7 bases, with 9 bases left between them. Per germline, CDR1 MNHEY and CDR2 SVGAGI. The CDR3 sequence is CASSYSTGSGYTF. The CDR3 DNA is TGTGCCAGCAGTTACTCGACAGGATCTGGCTACACCTTC.

This clone was counted once. The chain recombines TRBV7-3 with TRBJ1-1; TRBD1 matches at 8 bases. The CDR3 covers 15 residues. V was pared by 5 bases and J by 4 bases, with 9 bases of the junction left unmatched. Germline values: CDR1 SGHTA, CDR2 FQGTGA. CDR3 sequence: CASSDLGQGITEAFF. The CDR3, as DNA: TGTGCCAGCAGCGACCTCGGACAGGGTATCACTGAAGCTTTCTTT.